One and the same sample provided the 15 T cell receptor beta chains below, sequenced in a study of shared clonotypes between healthy human individuals. The method was immunoSEQ multiplex PCR; TCRdb's version includes in-frame clones alone and lacks a portion of them. The sample lists roughly 700,000 clones, roughly 70% occurring once. Specimen: memory CD4+ T cells sorted from blood. Subset in this sample: CD45RA-negative fraction. The receptors stem from a woman younger than 45 in good health.

V is TRBV4-1 and J is TRBJ2-3; a weak D match, TRBD2 (5 bases). V lost 1 base and J 0 bases, leaving 8 bases between the germline ends. This CDR3 contains 15 residues. CDR1 MGHRA and CDR2 YSYEKL come from the germline V gene. The CDR3 sequence: CASSQVAGSTDTQYF. The CDR3 DNA reads TGCGCCAGCAGCCAAGTGGCGGGTAGCACAGATACGCAGTATTTT.

The rearrangement joins TRBV28 to TRBJ2-2; possible D gene TRBD2, 6 bases. The V gene's germline CDR1 is MDHEN and CDR2 SYDVKM. The CDR3 sequence is 15 residues long. Trimming took off 5 bases at V and 5 bases at J, with 15 bases between the two ends. Here the CDR3 DNA reads TGTGCCAGCAGTGCCGGGACTGGCTGGACCGGGGAGCTGTTTTTT. Protein sequence: CASSAGTGWTGELFF.

The gene calls are TRBV2 and TRBJ1-5, with TRBD1 matching 9 bases. Germline lookup yields CDR1 SNHLY and CDR2 FYNNEI. The CDR3 is 12 residues long. CDR3 nucleotides: TGTGCTACGGGACAGGGAGGTCAGCCCCAGCATTTT. Translation gives CATGQGGQPQHF.

The sample holds one count of this clone. V gene TRBV19 combines with J gene TRBJ2-3; 12 bases map to TRBD2. The germline V gene has CDR1 LNHDA and CDR2 SQIVND (reference sequence). Germline trimming cut 3 bases from V and 4 bases from J; bases unmatched to any gene: 8. The CDR3 has 17 amino acids. CDR3 DNA: TGTGCCAGTAGTATCCGATGGACTAGCGGGATGGCAGATACGCAGTATTTT. It specifies CASSIRWTSGMADTQYF.

Only a few counts were recorded for this clone. An end of the junction does not agree with germline; a read error may underlie this. CDR3: CAGSSGTGTQYF. CDR3 bases: TGTGCCGGCTCGTCCGGGACAGGTACGCAGTATTTT. The V call is TRBV6-5, the J call TRBJ2-3, with 8 bases lining up with TRBD1. Germline assignment: CDR1 MNHEY and CDR2 SVGAGI. The CDR3 totals 12 residues.

This clone appeared a single time. V and J are TRBV29-1 and TRBJ1-1, with D possibly TRBD1 on 6 matching bases. Trimming stripped 6 bases from V and 1 base from J, with 9 bases between. This CDR3 comprises 12 residues. Per germline, CDR1 SQVTM and CDR2 ANQGSEA. Written as DNA, the CDR3 is TGCAGCGTGGGGGGGGCGAACACTGAAGCTTTCTTT. It is translated as CSVGGANTEAFF.

This chain links TRBV5-1 with TRBJ2-7; TRBD2 aligns across 10 bases. Germline CDR1 SGHRS, CDR2 YFSETQ. The CDR3 runs 14 residues. The ends lost 4 bases at V and 6 bases at J; junction bases unmatched: 7. Here the CDR3 DNA reads TGCGCCAGCAGCCTCCTAGCGGGAGCGGTCGAGCAGTACTTC. Translated, it gives CASSLLAGAVEQYF. The whole variable domain, filled in from reference TRBV5-1 and TRBJ2-7, reads KAGVTQTPRYLIKTRGQQVTLSCSPISGHRSVSWYQQTPGQGLQFLFEYFSETQRNKGNFPGRFSGRQFSNSRSEMNVSTLELGDSALYLCASSLLAGAVEQYFGPGTRLTVT.

This clone has only one observation. The rearrangement links TRBV5-6 to TRBJ2-1; 7 nucleotides line up with TRBD1. The CDR3 spans 16 residues. V shed 0 bases, J shed 0 bases, and the junction held 3 bases outside the gene matches. Per germline, CDR1 SGHDT and CDR2 YYEEEE. This CDR3 reads CASSLGQGNSYNEQFF. The CDR3 bases are TGTGCCAGCAGCTTGGGACAGGGAAACTCCTACAATGAGCAGTTCTTC.

The chain combines TRBV11-3 with TRBJ1-2, with D perhaps matching TRBD1 (6 bases). CDR3 length: 14 amino acids. Germline lookup yields CDR1 SGHNT and CDR2 YENEEA. Deletions cut 5 bases from V and 4 bases from J, with 14 bases between. The chain's CDR3 is CASSHYRVGYGYTF. The CDR3 nucleotides are TGTGCCAGCAGCCATTACAGGGTTGGCTATGGCTACACCTTC.

This chain connects TRBV10-3 to TRBJ2-1, with 8 bases identical to TRBD2. This CDR3 comprises 16 residues. V shed 1 base and J 6 bases; nucleotides not matched to a gene: 8. The germline gives CDR1 ENHRY, CDR2 SYGVKD. As DNA, the CDR3 is TGTGCCATCAGTGAGTTGAAAGGGACTAGAAGCAATGAGCAGTTCTTC. This translates into CAISELKGTRSNEQFF.

Only a few counts were recorded for this clone. V gene TRBV10-2 combines with J gene TRBJ1-2; no clear D gene. CDR1 and CDR2 (germline): WSHSY, SAAADI. The CDR3 loop spans 11 amino acids. V lost 7 bases and J 7 bases, leaving 10 bases between the germline ends. The CDR3 spells CASKNTIGYTF. The CDR3, as DNA: TGCGCCAGCAAGAACACGATTGGCTACACCTTC.

The chain employs TRBV6-6 and TRBJ2-7, with a tentative D call TRBD1 (6 bases). This CDR3 spans 14 amino acids. V lost 7 bases to trimming and J lost 0 bases, with 13 bases between them. The germline V gene encodes CDR1 MNHNY and CDR2 SVGAGI (reference sequence). This chain's CDR3 is CASNLGQNSYEQYF. CDR3 in DNA: TGTGCCAGCAACCTTGGACAGAACTCCTACGAGCAGTACTTC.

This clone was seen a single time. V usage is TRBV25-1 and J usage is TRBJ2-7; 14 positions agree with TRBD2. This CDR3 region has 16 residues. Looked up from germline, CDR1 is MGHDK and CDR2 is SYGVNS. Germline trimming cut 6 bases from V and 4 bases from J; bases unmatched to any gene: 8. The CDR3 sequence is CASRDPGTSGSYEQYF. The CDR3, as DNA: TGTGCCAGCAGGGATCCCGGGACTAGCGGGAGTTACGAGCAGTACTTC.

A word on this clone: A read error is possible here, since a much larger clone lies one base away. The sample contains more than one DNA sequence encoding this CDR3. The V and J genes are TRBV5-1 and TRBJ2-3; D is unresolved. This CDR3 region has 13 residues. The V and J ends lost 0 bases and 3 bases respectively, with 5 bases between them. The germline gives CDR1 SGHRS, CDR2 YFSETQ. The CDR3 DNA reads TGCGCCAGCAGCTTGGGGGGTACAGATACGCAGTATTTT. Translation: CASSLGGTDTQYF.

The rearrangement uses TRBV28 and TRBJ1-2; unclear D gene. Trimming removed 6 bases at V and 5 bases at J, with 16 bases between. CDR1 is MDHEN, CDR2 SYDVKM, per germline. The CDR3 length is 14 residues. The CDR3 is CASRSRGRIYGYTF. In nucleotides, the CDR3 is TGTGCCAGCAGGTCGCGGGGTAGAATTTATGGCTACACCTTC.